Listed here are 20 T cell receptor beta chains from one sample, sequenced in a study of OX40 agonist ivuxolimab in advanced cancers. Clones were read by immunoSEQ multiplex PCR, and TCRdb kept only the in-frame ones, dropping some. The repertoire has some 80,000 clones, more than 80% of them found once; the top ten carry 4.8%. The sequences come from CD4+ or CD8+ T cells sorted from blood, collected in a trial of the OX40 agonist ivuxolimab. These receptors were taken from an adult with an advanced solid tumor such as melanoma, head and neck, liver or kidney cancer.

For the CDR3, the DNA is TGTGCCAGCACCACGGACTCCTCCACAGATACGCAGTATTTT. It yields the protein CASTTDSSTDTQYF. The genes are TRBV5-4 and TRBJ2-3, with D possibly being TRBD2 (5 bases). Trimming pared 6 bases from V and 2 bases from J, leaving 13 bases between. Germline values: CDR1 SGHNT, CDR2 YYREEE (reference sequence). CDR3 length equals 14 residues.

This chain links TRBV5-5 with TRBJ2-7, with 7 bases matching TRBD1. Germline assignment: CDR1 SGHKS and CDR2 YYEKEE (reference sequence). CDR3 length equals 14 residues. V shed 1 base, J shed 2 bases, and the junction held 3 bases outside the gene matches. The CDR3 loop reads CASSLLGTAYEQYF. CDR3 DNA sequence: TGTGCCAGCAGCTTGCTCGGGACAGCCTACGAGCAGTACTTC.

The chain recombines TRBV19 with TRBJ1-1, with TRBD1 identical over 7 bases. The CDR3 is 12 amino acids. Losses at the gene ends were 4 bases for V and 7 bases for J; bases not matched to a gene: 3. Per germline, CDR1 LNHDA and CDR2 SQIVND (reference sequence). The DNA of the CDR3 is TGTGCCAGTAGTAGGGGACAGCTTGAAGCTTTCTTT. It encodes CASSRGQLEAFF.

The V gene is TRBV23-1, the J gene TRBJ2-7, with 7 bases aligning to TRBD1. TRBV23-1 is noted as an ORF with a role that remains uncertain. V lost 0 bases, J lost 0 bases, and 5 bases stayed unmatched. The CDR3 extends over 16 amino acids. CDR3 residues: CASSQSGQFNSYEQYF. The CDR3 DNA sequence: TGCGCCAGCAGTCAATCGGGACAGTTTAACTCCTACGAGCAGTACTTC.

This chain links TRBV10-3 with TRBJ2-7, with 9 bases lining up with TRBD1. J was trimmed by 5 bases and V by 6 bases; bases with no gene match: 8. Germline V gives CDR1 ENHRY, CDR2 SYGVKD. The CDR3 is 14 residues long. CDR3 in amino acids: CAIRPGTGLHEQYF. The DNA for the CDR3 is TGTGCCATCAGACCCGGGACAGGGCTTCACGAGCAGTACTTC.

The chain carries TRBV7-2 and TRBJ1-5; tentatively, D is TRBD1 (6 bases). Germline V gene lookup returns CDR1 SGHTA and CDR2 FQGNSA. The length of the CDR3 is 15 residues. V was clipped by 6 bases and J by 4 bases, with 16 bases between them. The CDR3 protein is CASSLDRSGNQPQHF. Here the CDR3 DNA reads TGTGCCAGCAGTCTAGACAGGTCTGGAAATCAGCCCCAGCATTTT.

The V and J genes are TRBV6-1 and TRBJ1-5, with D perhaps matching TRBD1 (6 bases). Trimming removed 6 bases at V and 1 base at J, with 13 bases between. Looked up from germline, CDR1 is MNHNS and CDR2 is SASEGT. This CDR3 is 15 amino acids long. CDR3 sequence: CASRPQGGSNQPQHF. CDR3 coding DNA: TGTGCCAGCAGACCACAGGGTGGCAGCAATCAGCCCCAGCATTTT.

The V and J genes are TRBV7-9 and TRBJ1-4; D ambiguous. This CDR3 is 12 amino acids long. Germline CDR1 is SEHNR and CDR2 is FQNEAQ (reference sequence). V was cut by 1 base and J by 12 bases, with 9 bases left in between. The CDR3 DNA reads TGTGCCAGCAGCTTAGGCCTCACAGAACTGTTTTTT. This gives the protein CASSLGLTELFF.

This clone is a singleton in its sample. This same CDR3 is encoded by further DNA sequences in the sample. The chain carries TRBV18 and TRBJ1-1; 8 bases are shared with TRBD1. The CDR3 runs 14 residues. The V gene end was trimmed by 6 bases and the J gene end by 2 bases; junction bases not matched to a gene: 5. Germline V lookup: CDR1 KGHSH, CDR2 LQKENI. The chain's CDR3 is CASSLGQGNTEAFF. The CDR3 DNA follows: TGTGCCAGCTCGCTAGGACAGGGTAACACTGAAGCTTTCTTT.

The rearrangement links TRBV28 to TRBJ1-6, with a weak D call TRBD1 (6 bases). Germline V lookup: CDR1 MDHEN, CDR2 SYDVKM. Trimming cost V 7 bases and J 7 bases, with 17 bases left between them. This CDR3 comprises 15 residues. The DNA of the CDR3 is TGTGCCAGCACGGCCAGCCAAGGACAGAATTCACCCCTCCACTTT. Protein sequence: CASTASQGQNSPLHF.

This chain joins TRBV18 and TRBJ2-7; no clear D gene. V shed 3 bases and J shed 6 bases, with 12 bases lying between them. There are 13 residues in the CDR3. Germline V gives CDR1 KGHSH, CDR2 LQKENI. The DNA for the CDR3 is TGTGCCAGCTCACCGTTAATCAAGAGCGAGCAGTACTTC. Its translation: CASSPLIKSEQYF.

V gene TRBV9 combines with J gene TRBJ1-1, with D possibly being TRBD1 (5 bases). CDR1 and CDR2 from the germline V gene are SGDLS and YYNGEE. V lost 7 bases and J lost 6, with 10 bases in between. The CDR3 length is 11 residues. The CDR3 region is CASSRDSEAFF. Here the CDR3 DNA reads TGTGCCAGCTCAAGGGACTCTGAAGCTTTCTTT.

This chain links TRBV19 with TRBJ1-4; D might be TRBD1 (5 bases). Germline-derived CDR1 and CDR2 are LNHDA and SQIVND (reference sequence). This CDR3 has 17 amino acids. The V end lost 3 bases, the J end lost 8 bases, and 22 bases lay between the germline ends. The CDR3 bases are TGTGCCAGTAGTATGTACGGCAGGGAGAGGTCCCTGGAAAAACTGTTTTTT. Protein sequence: CASSMYGRERSLEKLFF.

The chain uses TRBV5-1 and TRBJ2-1, with 9 bases that match TRBD2. The CDR3 extends over 15 amino acids. CDR1 is SGHRS, CDR2 YFSETQ, per germline. V lost 5 bases to trimming and J lost 4 bases; unmatched junction nucleotides: 7. For the CDR3, the DNA is TGCGCCAGCAGTTTGACTAGCGGATATTACAATGAGCAGTTCTTC. It codes for CASSLTSGYYNEQFF.

The chain uses TRBV28 and TRBJ1-5; D unclear. CDR3 length: 13 amino acids. Per the germline V gene, CDR1 is MDHEN and CDR2 is SYDVKM. The V end lost 4 bases, the J end lost 4 bases, and 8 bases lay between the germline ends. CDR3 sequence reads: CASSSTPNQPQHF. The CDR3 DNA reads as TGTGCCAGCAGTTCAACCCCAAATCAGCCCCAGCATTTT.

The CDR3 DNA is TGTGCCAGCAGCGACCGGGACAGGGGCCTGGGGACCCAGTACTTC. Its protein is CASSDRDRGLGTQYF. The chain has TRBV9 and TRBJ2-5, with 10 bases lining up with TRBD1. The germline V gene has CDR1 SGDLS and CDR2 YYNGEE. Unmatched junction bases numbered 9, after V lost 3 bases and J lost 7 bases. The CDR3 runs 15 residues.

This chain joins TRBV6-5 and TRBJ1-3; the match to TRBD1 covers 7 bases. The CDR3 runs to 14 residues. The germline gives CDR1 MNHEY, CDR2 SVGAGI. J gave up 1 base and V 6 bases, and 3 bases lay outside the gene matches. CDR3 sequence reads: CASSRQGSGNTIYF. In DNA, the CDR3 is TGTGCCAGCAGCCGACAGGGTTCTGGAAACACCATATATTTT.

The chain has TRBV7-8 and TRBJ2-7; D is unclear. V dropped 3 bases and J dropped 3 bases, with 9 bases sitting between them. The CDR3 runs to 13 residues. Germline V lookup: CDR1 SGHVS, CDR2 FQNEAQ. In DNA form, the CDR3 reads TGTGCCAGCAGCTTGGCCGCTCGCTACGAGCAGTACTTC. Translation gives CASSLAARYEQYF.

The chain carries TRBV5-1 and TRBJ2-7; 12 nucleotides align to TRBD2. Per the germline V gene, CDR1 is SGHRS and CDR2 is YFSETQ. Germline trimming cut 7 bases from V and 2 bases from J; bases unmatched to any gene: 4. This CDR3 has 14 residues. CDR3: CASGLAGGPYEQYF. DNA of the CDR3: TGCGCCAGCGGTCTAGCGGGAGGGCCCTACGAGCAGTACTTC.

V usage is TRBV4-2 and J usage is TRBJ1-1; a possible D gene is TRBD1 (6 bases). The CDR3 runs 16 residues. Trimming took off 0 bases at V and 0 bases at J, with 11 bases between the two ends. The germline V gene has CDR1 LGHNA and CDR2 YNFKEQ. Here the CDR3 reads CASSQDVRGMNTEAFF. DNA for the CDR3: TGTGCCAGCAGCCAAGATGTAAGGGGGATGAACACTGAAGCTTTCTTT.